This T cell receptor (beta chain) was sequenced during a study of regulatory T cells in long-lasting Graves disease (dated by TCRdb to about 2021). Looking at the study overall: Patients with newly diagnosed Graves' disease had been on antithyroid drugs for under 3 months. Persistent Graves' disease patients were compared with newly diagnosed Graves' disease patients by peripheral blood TCR sequencing and RNA sequencing. The study took place in China and was registered as a clinical trial. A total of about 33 samples underwent TCR sequencing, from about 13 patients with persistent Graves' disease and 20 or so patients with newly diagnosed Graves' disease.

The sample's time point label, decoded: newly diagnosed GD, antithyroid drugs for less than 3 months. RNA was extracted from PBMCs in TRIzol for both TCR sequencing and RNA sequencing. The diagnosis of Graves' disease followed American Thyroid Association guidelines. Patients were recruited from an endocrinology department in Xi'an, China. From each patient, around 9.3 milliliters of peripheral blood was collected into an EDTA anticoagulant tube. PBMCs were isolated by Ficoll Paque Plus density gradient separation without further T cell sorting. RNA quality was checked with an Agilent 2100 Bioanalyzer and agarose gel, and concentration with a NanoDrop 2000. The germline V gene encodes CDR1 MDHEN and CDR2 SYDVKM. There are 16 amino acids in the CDR3, from cysteine to phenylalanine inclusive. Only the CDR3 part of the read is kept: 48 bases, read in frame from the first base. The junction shows trimming of 3 bases on V and 0 bases on J, plus 12 bases between the germline ends.

This clonotype was seen many times. The target of this receptor is not known. The record has no base qualities; no much larger clone is one base away. Receptors were amplified or captured by multiplex PCR. Reads for this sample came from an Illumina HiSeq 4000. To build TCR beta libraries, CDR3 regions were amplified by Arm-PCR using iRepertoire HTBI primers. PCR products were gel purified before sequencing. Concerning the study's data processing: A total of fewer than 70 TRBV and approximately 13 TRBJ segments were identified across samples and were used for gene usage analysis of CDR3 amino acid clonotypes. Filtered high-quality paired reads were merged into contigs using COPE and FqMerger. BLAST was used to align contigs to IMGT TRBV, TRBD and TRBJ reference genes, with CDR3 defined following IMGT. Clonotypes above 0.1% frequency were classified as highly expanded clones. Repertoire diversity was measured by Shannon entropy, and V-J evenness by the Gini coefficient. Public clonotypes were defined as clonotypes shared by more than one individual. TCRdb reprocessing: public reads trimmed at Q25 with fastp, clones called with MiXCR, in-frame beta chains kept. Here each entry gathers all rows of one CDR3 protein and keeps the most common genes and DNA. None of the V and J calls come from the authors' own analysis; TCRdb made them. The sample table lists a few hundred thousand distinct CDR3 sequences, roughly 15% of them with a count of one. Jointly, the top ten make up 20% to 25% of the sample.

The paper as a whole reports these results and caveats: Persistent patients shared more public clonotypes among themselves (around 2,700) than newly diagnosed patients did (approximately 900). As a limitation, the authors acknowledged that the small sample size may reduce accuracy. Sequencing and analysis were restricted to the TCR beta chain. Compared with newly diagnosed patients, persistent Graves' disease patients had lower TCR Shannon entropy and fewer highly expanded clones, which suggests clonal expansion. Peripheral blood alone was examined, since thyroid tissue, which constituted the primary lesion, could not be accessed. Persistent disease showed preferential use of TRBV28, TRBJ1-2 and TRBJ2-5, whereas newly diagnosed disease favored TRBV20-1 and TRBJ2-1.

This sample also appeared in a second study, on T cells in Graves' hyperthyroidism and ophthalmopathy. As noted in the second study: Stable Graves' hyperthyroidism was defined as the absence of progression to ophthalmopathy over 18 months of follow-up. Hyperthyroidism patients were newly diagnosed, had a disease duration of under 2 months, and were aged 18 to 65 years. Any patient with an uncontrolled infection, another autoimmune disease, pregnancy or lactation was excluded. Diagnoses were based on clinical symptoms, serum thyroxine and TRAb, thyroid ultrasound and orbital computed tomography. The first round of RT-PCR for the TCR CDR3 was performed with the HTBI primer set and the Qiagen OneStep RT-PCR kit. Most expanded thyroid clonotypes (frequency above 0.001) were also detected in blood, suggesting blood repertoires may reflect thyroid immune responses. In cross-validation, a model built on a 13 V-J signature told ophthalmopathy apart from stable hyperthyroidism with just under 90% sensitivity and 81% to 82% specificity, and in testing the same model reached 80%/75%. In validation, progression to ophthalmopathy was predicted by the model with 70% to 71% sensitivity and around 76% specificity, a median of approximately 6.5 months before onset. A discovery cohort of fewer than 110 patients, about 43 with Graves' ophthalmopathy and approximately 55 with stable Graves' hyperthyroidism, was used to find distinguishing TCR V-J signatures. An independent validation cohort of some 18 hyperthyroidism patients and about 15 patients who later progressed to ophthalmopathy tested prospective prediction of ophthalmopathy. The roughly 91 discovery patients were randomly divided into training and test sets at a 7:3 ratio. In roughly six Graves' hyperthyroidism patients, the study also compared T-cell repertoires from thyroid tissue with T-cell repertoires from blood. After blood sampling, hyperthyroidism patients were treated with methimazole at a starting dose of 30 mg daily, and ophthalmopathy patients were treated with high-dose intravenous methylprednisolone. The libraries were constructed in a second round of multiplex PCR and then size-selected and purified. Paired-end sequencing of the libraries was performed with 100 bp reads on an Illumina HiSeq2000. SOAPnuke was used to process the raw data, throwing out any read that contained adapters or uncalled bases, had a mean Phred below 15, or lacked an exact constant-primer or identifier match. COPE v1.2.5 was used to merge high-quality paired reads, and clonotypes were defined as unique nucleotide sequences. MiTCR v1.1 was used to align the clonotypes against IMGT TRBV, TRBD and TRBJ reference segments. Analysis was restricted to V-J combinations with a frequency above 0.0001, which covered approximately 99% of repertoires. The TCS score was defined as the ratio of F50 (clonal expansion) to E x V (chaos), calculated using BLOSUM62-based TCRdist between CDR3 peptides within each V-J. Welch's t-statistics and random forest reduced 500 to 650 V-J features to 10 to 15, which were used in a naive Bayes classifier (R e1071). No statistical method was used to fix the sample size in advance, and group allocation was not hidden from the investigators. TCR Vbeta CDR3 sequencing of 120 to 150 peripheral blood samples (around 45 ophthalmopathy, over 70 hyperthyroidism and about 17 progressor patients) is reported in the paper.

This material consisted of peripheral blood mononuclear cells (PBMCs), taken at new diagnosis, from a patient treated with antithyroid drugs. The TCR originated in a woman younger than 35 with Graves disease. Donor details come from another sample of the same person, matched by shared clones. This chain joins TRBV28 to TRBJ1-5, with the D gene call left open. The nucleotide sequence is TGTGCCAGCAGTTTCTACAGAGGAGGTAGCAATCAGCCCCAGCATTTT. It specifies CASSFYRGGSNQPQHF. The entire variable domain, with the stretches around the CDR3 drawn from the reference TRBV28 and TRBJ1-5 proteins, is DVKVTQSSRYLVKRTGEKVFLECVQDMDHENMFWYRQDPGLGLRLIYFSYDVKMKEKGDIPEGYSVSREKKERFSLILESASTNQTSMYLCASSFYRGGSNQPQHFGDGTRLSIL.